This TCR beta chain was captured by sequencing in a study of metastatic and nonmetastatic thyroid tumors. Study overall: The authors compared repertoires across blood and tumor or nodule tissue from malignant and benign thyroid patients.

The germline CDR1 and CDR2 sequences are MNHNS and SASEGT. The V and J ends lost 4 bases and 5 bases, in that order; junction bases with no gene match: 5. The CDR3 has 14 amino acids. Per the authors' pipeline: Construction of a distant-metastasis classifier for papillary thyroid cancer relied on CDR3 differences across clinicopathological groups. MiXCR reprocessed the PCR reads for TCRdb. The V and J calls shown here were made by TCRdb, not taken from the authors' results. The data contain about 4,900 clones, over 25% of them singletons. None of the patients had undergone any treatment ahead of thyroid surgery.

The rearrangement uses TRBV6-1 and TRBJ1-5; TRBD1 agrees at 7 bases. The source is a female donor with papillary thyroid cancer or a benign thyroid nodule (not recorded which). Some clones in this sample may be carry-over from other donors' samples. The sample taken for sequencing was adjacent normal tissue. CDR3 sequence (DNA): TGTGCCAGCAGTGTCACAGGGGCGTATCAGCCCCAGCATTTT. Its protein is CASSVTGAYQPQHF.